The entry that follows covers one T cell receptor beta chain sequence. Its antigen remains unidentified. Construction of TCR beta libraries was performed using quantitative 5'-RACE with molecular barcodes. MiXCR, run by TCRdb on the 5' RACE reads, gives a single entry per CDR3 protein. The data hold approximately 350,000 distinct CDR3 sequences, with roughly 14% observed a single time. The V gene's germline CDR1 is SGHRS and CDR2 YFSETQ. CDR3 length equals 14 residues. Losses at the gene ends were 4 bases for V and 9 bases for J; bases not matched to a gene: 10. The sample comes from a study of CD8 T cells in ankylosing spondylitis. Whole-study results and caveats: Disease-associated clones were CD8+ and fairly uncommon in peripheral blood. As reported, disease-linked clones showed significant enrichment in matched ankylosing spondylitis synovial fluid. Past research had described some motif variants in reactive arthritis synovial fluid and blood.

This chain links TRBV5-1 with TRBJ1-2; the match to TRBD1 covers 9 bases. The sequence derives from a male donor with ankylosing spondylitis or in good health (not recorded which). Sequencing input: blood, either unsorted or a sorted T cell fraction (not recorded which). The CDR3 coding sequence is TGCGCCAGCAGCCCCATTCGGGACAGGGTTAGCTACACCTTC. Amino acid sequence: CASSPIRDRVSYTF.